Presented here are 10 T cell receptor beta chains from one specimen sequenced in a study of blood T cell repertoires in COVID-19. Some clones are missing from TCRdb's copy, which holds only in-frame ones; the method was immunoSEQ multiplex PCR. The sample records 70,000 or so clones, approximately 87% being singletons. Sequencing was done on a sample of peripheral blood. These receptors were obtained from a man in his fifties with active COVID-19.

The genes are TRBV10-3 and TRBJ1-1; D is uncertain. The CDR3 runs to 13 residues. V lost 2 bases and J lost 6, with 10 bases in between. The germline V gene has CDR1 ENHRY and CDR2 SYGVKD. The CDR3 loop reads CAISEAGRAEAFF. The CDR3 nucleotides read TGTGCCATCAGTGAGGCCGGGAGGGCTGAAGCTTTCTTT.

V and J are TRBV2 and TRBJ1-4; weak D call: TRBD1 (6 bases). The CDR3 consists of 14 residues. Germline assignment: CDR1 SNHLY and CDR2 FYNNEI. V was trimmed by 7 bases and J by 3 bases, leaving 12 bases between them. The chain's CDR3 is CASTLTGSNEKLFF. DNA of the CDR3: TGTGCCAGCACACTGACAGGATCTAATGAAAAACTGTTTTTT.

The chain carries TRBV7-8 and TRBJ2-7; D unresolved. The CDR3 consists of 14 residues. Trimming shortened V by 3 bases and J by 0 bases, and 9 bases separated the two germline ends. Germline V gene lookup returns CDR1 SGHVS and CDR2 FQNEAQ. The CDR3 nucleotides read TGTGCCAGCAGCTTCCTCGTTAGCTCCTACGAGCAGTACTTC. It codes for CASSFLVSSYEQYF. Full variable domain (remainder filled in from reference TRBV7-8 and TRBJ2-7): GAGVSQSPRYKVAKRGQDVALRCDPISGHVSLFWYQQALGQGPEFLTYFQNEAQLDKSGLPSDRFFAERPEGSVSTLKIQRTQQEDSAVYLCASSFLVSSYEQYFGPGTRLTVT.

The J gene is TRBJ2-7, the V gene TRBV19; TRBD2 aligns across 10 bases. The CDR3 is made up of 15 amino acids. V was clipped by 1 base and J by 5 bases; unmatched bases: 5. Germline values: CDR1 LNHDA, CDR2 SQIVND (reference sequence). The CDR3 sequence is CASSIVSGRAHEQYF. In DNA form, the CDR3 reads TGTGCCAGTAGTATAGTAAGCGGGAGGGCCCACGAGCAGTACTTC.

The V call is TRBV11-1, the J call TRBJ2-3; a possible D gene is TRBD2 (6 bases). From germline, CDR1 is SGHAT and CDR2 FQDESV (reference sequence). V dropped 5 bases and J dropped 4 bases, with 13 bases sitting between them. This CDR3 has 14 residues. As DNA, the CDR3 is TGTGCCAGCAGCCCTCGGGCTAGCGCAGATACGCAGTATTTT. Residues: CASSPRASADTQYF. The full variable domain, with the rest looked up from reference TRBV11-1 and TRBJ2-3, is EAEVAQSPRYKITEKSQAVAFWCDPISGHATLYWYRQILGQGPELLVQFQDESVVDDSQLPKDRFSAERLKGVDSTLKIQPAELGDSAMYLCASSPRASADTQYFGPGTRLTVL.

The CDR3 here is CASSSPGWRGGNEQFF. The CDR3 nucleotides read TGCGCCAGCAGCTCCCCGGGGTGGCGGGGAGGCAATGAGCAGTTCTTC. The chain is built from TRBV5-1 and TRBJ2-1, with a tentative D call TRBD2 (6 bases). From germline, CDR1 is SGHRS and CDR2 YFSETQ. V dropped 3 bases and J dropped 6 bases, with 19 bases sitting between them. This CDR3 spans 16 amino acids.

The rearrangement uses TRBV6-2 or TRBV6-3 and TRBJ2-1; D gene unclear. V gave up 5 bases and J gave up 5 bases, with 4 bases separating them. CDR3 length: 11 residues. The V gene's germline CDR1 is MNHEY and CDR2 SVGEGT. The DNA of the CDR3 is TGTGCCAGCAGTACTCACAATGAGCAGTTCTTC. This encodes CASSTHNEQFF.

The chain uses TRBV5-1 and TRBJ2-2; no clear D gene. The V gene's germline CDR1 is SGHRS and CDR2 YFSETQ. V lost 2 bases and J lost 3, with 11 bases in between. The CDR3 extends over 15 amino acids. The chain's CDR3 is CASSFFGTDTGELFF. Here the CDR3 DNA reads TGCGCCAGCAGCTTTTTCGGTACCGACACCGGGGAGCTGTTTTTT. Together with reference TRBV5-1 and TRBJ2-2, the CDR3 gives the full variable domain: KAGVTQTPRYLIKTRGQQVTLSCSPISGHRSVSWYQQTPGQGLQFLFEYFSETQRNKGNFPGRFSGRQFSNSRSEMNVSTLELGDSALYLCASSFFGTDTGELFFGEGSRLTVL.

The genes are TRBV28 and TRBJ2-6; D possibly corresponds to TRBD1 (6 bases). The CDR3 covers 17 residues. The V and J ends lost 6 bases and 2 bases respectively, with 17 bases between them. Looked up from germline, CDR1 is MDHEN and CDR2 is SYDVKM. The DNA of the CDR3 is TGTGCCAGCAGAACGGACAGTGACCTTCCTGGGGCCAACGTCCTGACTTTC. This codes for CASRTDSDLPGANVLTF.

The CDR3 DNA follows: TGTGCCAGCAGGGGGACAGGGGGATCGTGGCAGCCCCAGCATTTT. Amino acids: CASRGTGGSWQPQHF. The chain has TRBV28 and TRBJ1-5; TRBD1 matches 11 bases. The germline gives CDR1 MDHEN, CDR2 SYDVKM. This CDR3 region has 15 residues. V lost 6 bases, J lost 7 bases, and 8 bases stayed unmatched.